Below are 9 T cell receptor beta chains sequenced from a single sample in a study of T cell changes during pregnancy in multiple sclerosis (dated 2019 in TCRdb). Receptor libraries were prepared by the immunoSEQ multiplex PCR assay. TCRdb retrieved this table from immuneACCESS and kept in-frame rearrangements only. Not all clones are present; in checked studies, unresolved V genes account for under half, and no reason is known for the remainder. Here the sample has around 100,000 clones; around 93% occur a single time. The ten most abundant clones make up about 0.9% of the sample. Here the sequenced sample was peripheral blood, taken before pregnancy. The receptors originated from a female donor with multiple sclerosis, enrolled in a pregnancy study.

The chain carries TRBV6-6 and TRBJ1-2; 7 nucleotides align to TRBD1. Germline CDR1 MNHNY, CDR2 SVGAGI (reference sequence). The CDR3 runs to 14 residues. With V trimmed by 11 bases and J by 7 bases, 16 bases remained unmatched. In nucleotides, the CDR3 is TGTGCCGCTTACTACAGGGGAATGGTTGGTGGCTACACCTTC. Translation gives CAAYYRGMVGGYTF.

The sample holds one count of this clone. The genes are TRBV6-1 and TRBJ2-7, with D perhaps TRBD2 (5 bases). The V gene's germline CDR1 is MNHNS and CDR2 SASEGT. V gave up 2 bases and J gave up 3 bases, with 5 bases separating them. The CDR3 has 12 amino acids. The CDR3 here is CASSERGYEQYF. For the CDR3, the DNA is TGTGCCAGCAGTGAACGGGGCTACGAGCAGTACTTC.

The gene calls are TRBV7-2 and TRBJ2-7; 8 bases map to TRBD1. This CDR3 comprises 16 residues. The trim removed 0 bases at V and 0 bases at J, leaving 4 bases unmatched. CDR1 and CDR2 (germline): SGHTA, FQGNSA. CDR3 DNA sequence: TGTGCCAGCAGCTTAGCCAGGGGGCAACCCTCCTACGAGCAGTACTTC. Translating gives CASSLARGQPSYEQYF.

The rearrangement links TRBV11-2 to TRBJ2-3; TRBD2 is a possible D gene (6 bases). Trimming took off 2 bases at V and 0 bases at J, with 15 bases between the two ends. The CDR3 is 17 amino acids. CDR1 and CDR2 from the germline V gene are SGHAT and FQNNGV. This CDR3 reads CASSLRRGSTSTDTQYF. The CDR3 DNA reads TGTGCCAGCAGCTTAAGACGGGGGAGCACTAGCACAGATACGCAGTATTTT.

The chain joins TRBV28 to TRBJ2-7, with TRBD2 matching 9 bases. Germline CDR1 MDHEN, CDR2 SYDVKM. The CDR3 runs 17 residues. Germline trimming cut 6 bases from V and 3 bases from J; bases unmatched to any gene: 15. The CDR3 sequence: CASRPSTLGLAFYEQYF. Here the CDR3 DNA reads TGTGCCAGCAGACCGTCGACTCTGGGACTAGCCTTCTACGAGCAGTACTTC.

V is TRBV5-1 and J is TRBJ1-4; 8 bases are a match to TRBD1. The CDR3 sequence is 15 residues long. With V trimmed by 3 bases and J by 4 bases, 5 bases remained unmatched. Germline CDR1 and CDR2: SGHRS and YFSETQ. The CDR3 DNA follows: TGCGCCAGCAGCTACGGGACAGGCATTAATGAAAAACTGTTTTTT. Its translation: CASSYGTGINEKLFF.

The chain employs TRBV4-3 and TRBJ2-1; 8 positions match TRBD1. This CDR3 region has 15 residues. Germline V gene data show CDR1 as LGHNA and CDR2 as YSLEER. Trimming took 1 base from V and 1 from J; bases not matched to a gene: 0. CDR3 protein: CASSQGTGSYNEQFF. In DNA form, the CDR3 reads TGCGCCAGCAGCCAAGGGACAGGGTCCTACAATGAGCAGTTCTTC.

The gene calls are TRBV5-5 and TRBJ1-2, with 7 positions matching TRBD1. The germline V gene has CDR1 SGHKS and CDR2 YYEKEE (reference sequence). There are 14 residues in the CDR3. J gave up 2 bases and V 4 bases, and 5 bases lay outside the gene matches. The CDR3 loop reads CASSLGQRNYGYTF. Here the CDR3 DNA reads TGTGCCAGCAGCCTGGGACAGAGAAACTATGGCTACACCTTC.

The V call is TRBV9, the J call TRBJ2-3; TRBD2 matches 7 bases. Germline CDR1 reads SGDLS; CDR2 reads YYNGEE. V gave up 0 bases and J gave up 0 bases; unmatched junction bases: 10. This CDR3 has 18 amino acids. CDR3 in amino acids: CASSVVIAGATSTDTQYF. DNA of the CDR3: TGTGCCAGCAGCGTAGTTATAGCGGGTGCGACTAGCACAGATACGCAGTATTTT.